A single TCR beta chain is shown here with its context. These data come from a study of T-cell reconstitution after alpha-beta-depleted transplantation in children. The germline gives CDR1 DFQATT, CDR2 SNEGSKA (reference sequence). V was cut by 2 bases and J by 0 bases, with 7 bases left in between. The CDR3 runs to 13 residues. Unique molecular identifiers were incorporated when the TCRbeta library was constructed. TCRdb reanalysed the PCR reads using MiXCR and keeps one entry per CDR3 protein. In the table there are 900,000 or so distinct CDR3 sequences, under 20% of which are singletons. The sequence came from a male patient younger than 18 who had a stem cell transplant for acute lymphoblastic leukemia, so the T cells may come from the graft donor. The sequences come from PBMCs, mostly from graft donor cells, collected 360 days after TCRalphabeta/CD19-depleted stem cell transplant. The chain employs TRBV20-1 and TRBJ1-1; D is unresolved. CDR3 sequence reads: CSARTDLNTEAFF. The CDR3 DNA reads as TGCAGTGCTAGAACGGATTTGAACACTGAAGCTTTCTTT.